This T cell receptor (beta chain) was sequenced during a study of beta chain features in type 1 diabetes. Germline CDR1 is SGHNT and CDR2 is YYREEE (reference sequence). V lost 3 bases, J lost 1 base, and 13 bases lay in between. CDR3 length: 15 amino acids. Whole-study results and caveats: Moderately but significantly shorter TCRB CDR3s were found in Type 1 diabetes patients in all four CD4+ subsets. Junctions at VDJ sites from type 1 diabetes patients had fewer insertions and more deletions. The study left unresolved whether HLA type influences TCRB rearrangement. Naive, central memory and Treg TCRB repertoires seemed to resemble each other more closely in patients than they did in healthy donors.

This clone showed up just a few times. The antigen is not known. Isolated RNA was reverse transcribed in full, so expressed TCRB transcripts were sequenced. The table came from immunoSEQ multiplex PCR; TCRdb's copy has only in-frame clones and leaves some out. This repertoire shows about 140,000 clones, less than 9% found once; its top ten account for 1.3% to 1.5%. This clonotype originated in a woman aged 25 to 45 in good health. Sequenced sample: central memory CD4+ T cells from blood. The chain uses TRBV5-4 and TRBJ1-1; unclear D gene. CDR3 DNA: TGTGCCAGCAGCTCCGGCGGTCAAGAGAACACTGAAGCTTTCTTT. Amino acids: CASSSGGQENTEAFF.